The rows below give T cell receptor beta chains drawn from one sample of a study of shared clonotypes between healthy human individuals. This table comes from immunoSEQ multiplex PCR, and its TCRdb copy is limited to in-frame clones, with some not included. Of approximately 340,000 clones in the sample, more than 60% were seen once. The specimen sequenced was memory CD4+ T cells sorted from blood. Source of these receptors: a man aged 25 to 40 in good health. The CDR3 runs from the conserved cysteine through the conserved F or W. D genes are given only for firm matches. The size field is filled for only some rows; it gives once, few, many or a size class.

clone size: many
J gene: TRBJ2-5
D gene: NA
V gene: TRBV15
CDR3 DNA: TGTGCCACCAGCAGAGATTCGACAGGAGGGGTAGAGACCCAGTACTTC
CDR3 protein: CATSRDSTGGVETQYF

clone size: NA
J gene: TRBJ2-7
D gene: TRBD1
V gene: TRBV7-6
CDR3 DNA: TGTGCCAGCAGCTTAGGGGGGACAGGGATCTACGAGCAGTACTTC
CDR3 protein: CASSLGGTGIYEQYF

clone size: NA
J gene: TRBJ2-2
D gene: NA
V gene: TRBV18
CDR3 DNA: TGTGCCAGCTCACCTGTCCGACCGGGCCAAGAGGAGCTGTTTTTT
CDR3 protein: CASSPVRPGQEELFF

clone size: NA
J gene: TRBJ2-1
D gene: TRBD2
V gene: TRBV7-9
CDR3 DNA: TGTGCCAGCAGCTTATCGGCGGGAGGGGTAGATCATGAGCAGTTCTTC
CDR3 protein: CASSLSAGGVDHEQFF

clone size: few
J gene: TRBJ2-2
D gene: NA
V gene: TRBV6-1
CDR3 DNA: TGTGCCAGCAGATGGACTATCGCGAACACCGGGGAGCTGTTTTTT
CDR3 protein: CASRWTIANTGELFF

clone size: few
J gene: TRBJ2-3
D gene: NA
V gene: TRBV4-2
CDR3 DNA: TGTGCCAGCAGCCAAGATACCGGAGGTCGTTCCCCGTATTTT
CDR3 protein: CASSQDTGGRSPYF

clone size: NA
J gene: TRBJ2-1
D gene: NA
V gene: TRBV11-2
CDR3 DNA: TGTGCCAGCAGCTTAGTCTCTTCGGCCACCGGGGAGCAGTTCTTC
CDR3 protein: CASSLVSSATGEQFF

clone size: NA
J gene: TRBJ1-3
D gene: NA
V gene: TRBV11-2
CDR3 DNA: TGTGCCAGCAGTCAACAGTCTGGAGAAGGAAACACCATATATTTT
CDR3 protein: CASSQQSGEGNTIYF

clone size: NA
J gene: TRBJ1-1
D gene: NA
V gene: TRBV18
CDR3 DNA: TGTGCCAGCTCACATTCGTCGCCACACGGGACTGAAGCTTTCTTT
CDR3 protein: CASSHSSPHGTEAFF

clone size: few
J gene: TRBJ2-3
D gene: NA
V gene: TRBV28
CDR3 DNA: TGTGCCAGCAGATCGTGGGATCAGACCTTCACAGATACGCAGTATTTT
CDR3 protein: CASRSWDQTFTDTQYF

clone size: once
J gene: TRBJ1-5
D gene: NA
V gene: TRBV18
CDR3 DNA: TGTGCCAGCTCACCGGGGATGGGCAATCAGCCCCAGCATTTT
CDR3 protein: CASSPGMGNQPQHF

clone size: few
J gene: TRBJ2-5
D gene: NA
V gene: TRBV7-9
CDR3 DNA: TGTGCCAGCAGCTTCCAAGAGACCCAGTACTTC
CDR3 protein: CASSFQETQYF

clone size: NA
J gene: TRBJ2-2
D gene: TRBD2
V gene: TRBV10-3
CDR3 DNA: TGTGCCATCAGTTCCACCGGGACTAGCGGGGCGAACACCGGGGAGCTGTTTTTT
CDR3 protein: CAISSTGTSGANTGELFF

clone size: NA
J gene: TRBJ2-6
D gene: NA
V gene: TRBV7-2
CDR3 DNA: TGTGCCAGCAGCTCTCGACAGATAAACGTCCTGACTTTC
CDR3 protein: CASSSRQINVLTF

clone size: NA
J gene: TRBJ2-2
D gene: TRBD2
V gene: TRBV6-6
CDR3 DNA: TGTGCCAGCAGTCCGACTAGCGGAAACACCGGGGAGCTGTTTTTT
CDR3 protein: CASSPTSGNTGELFF

clone size: NA
J gene: TRBJ2-7
D gene: NA
V gene: TRBV7-2
CDR3 DNA: TGTGCCAGCAGCCTTGGGAGCGACGTGGGGCAGTACTTC
CDR3 protein: CASSLGSDVGQYF

clone size: NA
J gene: TRBJ2-1
D gene: NA
V gene: TRBV19
CDR3 DNA: TGTGCCAGTAGTATGGTCCTTCATGAGCAGTTCTTC
CDR3 protein: CASSMVLHEQFF

clone size: medium-sized
J gene: TRBJ1-4
D gene: NA
V gene: TRBV27
CDR3 DNA: TGTGCCAGCAGTTTATCGCAGTCGGGCGGAAAACTGTTTTTT
CDR3 protein: CASSLSQSGGKLFF

clone size: NA
J gene: TRBJ1-2
D gene: NA
V gene: TRBV15
CDR3 DNA: TGTGCCACCAGCAGAGATTCGGGGAGGGACGGCTACACCTTC
CDR3 protein: CATSRDSGRDGYTF

clone size: NA
J gene: TRBJ1-2
D gene: NA
V gene: TRBV7-4
CDR3 DNA: TGTGCCAGCAGCGGATCGACGAGAGCAGCGCGAAAGACCTATGGCTACACCTTC
CDR3 protein: CASSGSTRAARKTYGYTF

clone size: NA
J gene: TRBJ2-7
D gene: TRBD2
V gene: TRBV7-8
CDR3 DNA: TGTGCCAGCAGCTTCGGACTCGGGAGGGCCTCCGAGCAGTACTTC
CDR3 protein: CASSFGLGRASEQYF

clone size: NA
J gene: TRBJ2-7
D gene: NA
V gene: TRBV6-1
CDR3 DNA: TGTGCCAGCAGGGGTGACTCCTACGAGCAGTACTTC
CDR3 protein: CASRGDSYEQYF

clone size: NA
J gene: TRBJ2-1
D gene: TRBD2
V gene: TRBV9
CDR3 DNA: TGTGCCAGCAGCGTAGGGGCGGGAGGGAGCTCCTACAATGAGCAGTTCTTC
CDR3 protein: CASSVGAGGSSYNEQFF

clone size: many
J gene: TRBJ2-6
D gene: NA
V gene: TRBV5-1
CDR3 DNA: TGCGCCAGCAGCTTGGTTGGTTCGTCCTACTCTGGGGCCAACGTCCTGACTTTC
CDR3 protein: CASSLVGSSYSGANVLTF

clone size: NA
J gene: TRBJ2-3
D gene: NA
V gene: TRBV9
CDR3 DNA: TGTGCCAGCGGCAACACAGATACGCAGTATTTT
CDR3 protein: CASGNTDTQYF

clone size: NA
J gene: TRBJ2-5
D gene: NA
V gene: TRBV20-1
CDR3 DNA: TGCAGTGAGGGCCAAGAGACCCAGTACTTC
CDR3 protein: CSEGQETQYF

clone size: NA
J gene: TRBJ2-1
D gene: NA
V gene: TRBV15
CDR3 DNA: TGTGCCACCGGAGCGGCAGGGTTCTACAATGAGCAGTTCTTC
CDR3 protein: CATGAAGFYNEQFF

clone size: NA
J gene: TRBJ2-3
D gene: NA
V gene: TRBV10-2
CDR3 DNA: TGCGCCAGCCTCGGCGGCCCAGATACGCAGTATTTT
CDR3 protein: CASLGGPDTQYF

clone size: once
J gene: TRBJ2-1
D gene: NA
V gene: TRBV7-6
CDR3 DNA: TGTGCCAGCAGCTTAGCGCTTTCTGGGAATGAGCAGTTCTTC
CDR3 protein: CASSLALSGNEQFF

clone size: NA
J gene: TRBJ1-3
D gene: NA
V gene: TRBV4-2
CDR3 DNA: TGTGCCAGCAGCCAAGAAAGCGGCTCTGGAAACACCATATATTTT
CDR3 protein: CASSQESGSGNTIYF

clone size: many
J gene: TRBJ2-2
D gene: TRBD2
V gene: TRBV10-1
CDR3 DNA: TGCGCCAGCAGTGAAGGGTATGGGAGGGACACCGGGGAGCTGTTTTTT
CDR3 protein: CASSEGYGRDTGELFF

clone size: NA
J gene: TRBJ2-5
D gene: TRBD1
V gene: TRBV27
CDR3 DNA: TGTGCCAGCAGACGACAGGGGGCGGTGGAGACCCAGTACTTC
CDR3 protein: CASRRQGAVETQYF

clone size: NA
J gene: TRBJ1-2
D gene: NA
V gene: TRBV7-9
CDR3 DNA: TGTGCCACCCCAACGGGACGGACAACATATTCAAATGGCTACACCTTC
CDR3 protein: CATPTGRTTYSNGYTF

clone size: few
J gene: TRBJ2-5
D gene: NA
V gene: TRBV2
CDR3 DNA: TGTGCCAGCAGTGAGGTCAAGGGGCGAGAGACCCAGTACTTC
CDR3 protein: CASSEVKGRETQYF

clone size: NA
J gene: TRBJ1-3
D gene: NA
V gene: TRBV2
CDR3 DNA: TGTGCCAGCAGCCAATACAGTCTCCTCTCTGGAAACACCATATATTTT
CDR3 protein: CASSQYSLLSGNTIYF

clone size: NA
J gene: TRBJ2-3
D gene: TRBD2
V gene: TRBV14
CDR3 DNA: TGTGCCAGCAGCCGCCAAGCGGGAGGCCGCACAGATACGCAGTATTTT
CDR3 protein: CASSRQAGGRTDTQYF

clone size: NA
J gene: TRBJ1-1
D gene: TRBD1
V gene: TRBV5-4
CDR3 DNA: TGTGCCAGCAGCCTCTCCGGGACAGTGAACACTGAAGCTTTCTTT
CDR3 protein: CASSLSGTVNTEAFF

clone size: NA
J gene: TRBJ2-1
D gene: NA
V gene: TRBV18
CDR3 DNA: TGTGCCAGCTCTGAAGGATGGGGCTCATTCGGTGAGCAGTTCTTC
CDR3 protein: CASSEGWGSFGEQFF

clone size: NA
J gene: TRBJ2-3
D gene: TRBD2
V gene: TRBV6-1
CDR3 DNA: TGTGTCCTATCGGAGGCTAGCGGGATCACAGATACGCAGTATTTT
CDR3 protein: CVLSEASGITDTQYF

clone size: NA
J gene: TRBJ2-1
D gene: NA
V gene: TRBV19
CDR3 DNA: TGTGCCAGTAGCATCTCCGACGTTCGATCCTACAATGAGCAGTTCTTC
CDR3 protein: CASSISDVRSYNEQFF

clone size: NA
J gene: TRBJ1-4
D gene: NA
V gene: TRBV5-4
CDR3 DNA: TGTGCCAGCAGCCGCCGGGGGGTCGGCGATGAAAAACTGTTTTTT
CDR3 protein: CASSRRGVGDEKLFF

clone size: NA
J gene: TRBJ2-7
D gene: NA
V gene: TRBV5-1
CDR3 DNA: TGCGCCAGCAGCCTAAGGGGGGAGCAGTACTTC
CDR3 protein: CASSLRGEQYF

clone size: NA
J gene: TRBJ2-5
D gene: TRBD2
V gene: TRBV5-5
CDR3 DNA: TGTGCCAGCAGTTATGTAGCGGGAGGGGAGACCCAGTACTTC
CDR3 protein: CASSYVAGGETQYF

clone size: NA
J gene: TRBJ2-2
D gene: TRBD2
V gene: TRBV14
CDR3 DNA: TGTGCCAGCCGTCGGACTAGCGGAAACACCGGGGAGCTGTTTTTT
CDR3 protein: CASRRTSGNTGELFF

clone size: many
J gene: TRBJ2-7
D gene: NA
V gene: TRBV7-2
CDR3 DNA: TGTGCCAGCAGCTTAGGACGGGGAAGCTCCTACGAGCAGTACTTC
CDR3 protein: CASSLGRGSSYEQYF

clone size: NA
J gene: TRBJ1-1
D gene: NA
V gene: TRBV28
CDR3 DNA: TGTGCCAGCAGTACCAACCCCATGAACACTGAAGCTTTCTTT
CDR3 protein: CASSTNPMNTEAFF

clone size: NA
J gene: TRBJ1-1
D gene: NA
V gene: TRBV11-2
CDR3 DNA: TGTGCCAGCAGCTTGAGAGGGACGCCGGCTTTCTTT
CDR3 protein: CASSLRGTPAFF

clone size: NA
J gene: TRBJ2-5
D gene: NA
V gene: TRBV5-1
CDR3 DNA: TGCGCCAGCAGCCCCGGGACCTCTCCAGAGACCCAGTACTTC
CDR3 protein: CASSPGTSPETQYF

clone size: many
J gene: TRBJ2-1
D gene: NA
V gene: TRBV29-1
CDR3 DNA: TGCAGCGCCCGAGGGGGGCTGAGTGAGCAGTTCTTC
CDR3 protein: CSARGGLSEQFF

clone size: NA
J gene: TRBJ2-3
D gene: NA
V gene: TRBV19
CDR3 DNA: TGTGCCAGTAGTATTGACCCTCTAAGGAGCACAGATACGCAGTATTTT
CDR3 protein: CASSIDPLRSTDTQYF

clone size: once
J gene: TRBJ2-5
D gene: NA
V gene: TRBV14
CDR3 DNA: TGTGCCAGCAGAAAAGGGGTCGGGGAGACCCAGTACTTC
CDR3 protein: CASRKGVGETQYF

clone size: NA
J gene: TRBJ2-3
D gene: NA
V gene: TRBV19
CDR3 DNA: TGTGCCAGTAAGCGGCGGGTGGCTAGCGGCACAGATACGCAGTATTTT
CDR3 protein: CASKRRVASGTDTQYF